The sample holds many counts of the clone carrying this T cell receptor (beta chain). This sample was included in a study of molecular identifiers for immune sequencing clone quantification. TCRdb ran MiXCR on the PCR reads and lists one entry per CDR3 protein. The sample has some 590,000 distinct CDR3 sequences, 25% seen once. CDR3 length: 9 residues. The germline CDR1 and CDR2 sequences are MNHEY and SMNVEV (reference sequence). V lost 8 bases, J lost 3 bases, and 2 bases lay in between. The receptor's source is a human donor in good health. Some libraries in this study had Jurkat cell RNA spiked in. The V call is TRBV27, the J call TRBJ2-7; D not certain. Sequences were obtained from naive CD8+ T cells from blood, with Jurkat cell RNA spiked in. Described subset: FACS-sorted CD8+CD4-CCR7+CD45RA+ naive T cells. The CDR3 protein is CASYYEQYF. CDR3 sequence (DNA): TGTGCCAGCTACTACGAGCAGTACTTC.